Below, one TCR beta chain is given with its context. Primers: 60 Vbeta forward and 13 Jbeta reverse. The protocol was immunoSEQ multiplex PCR, while the TCRdb copy is restricted to in-frame clones and leaves out a portion. The sample has 150,000 to 200,000 clones, roughly four fifths seen once. The sample originates from a study of cytomegalovirus exposure and HLA in healthy donors. With 3 bases removed from V and 2 bases from J, the gap between germline ends came to 9 bases. Per germline, CDR1 SGHTA and CDR2 FQGNSA. The CDR3 is 14 residues long. The chain joins TRBV7-2 to TRBJ2-3, with a possible D match to TRBD1 (6 bases). Sequenced: PBMCs. The TCR sequence derives from a woman younger than 30 in good health and CMV-seropositive. This chain's CDR3 is CASSLGATTDTQYF. The CDR3 nucleotides are TGTGCCAGCAGCTTGGGGGCTACCACAGATACGCAGTATTTT.